Here is one TCR beta chain with its context. Its specificity is not known. The data belong to a study of OX40 agonist ivuxolimab in advanced cancers. Study as a whole: Ivuxolimab, which patients received intravenously every 2 weeks, was dosed at 0.01 to 10 mg/kg.

Data came from immunoSEQ multiplex PCR; TCRdb stores just in-frame clones and leaves some out. The table includes roughly 66,000 clones, roughly 87% detected once. Whole-study results and caveats: In general, CD8+ T cells held more expanded clones than CD4+ did, on average. The study found among the lowest clonal expansion in partial responders at 0.1-3.0 mg/kg.

The TCR originated in an adult with an advanced solid tumor such as melanoma, head and neck, liver or kidney cancer. The source was CD4+ or CD8+ T cells sorted from blood, collected in a trial of the OX40 agonist ivuxolimab.

CDR3 nucleotide sequence: TGCGCCAGCAGCCAAGGCCCCAGCGGGGGGGCTGCCGGGGAGCTGTTTTTT. It yields the protein CASSQGPSGGAAGELFF. This chain connects TRBV4-1 to TRBJ2-2; TRBD2 matches at 10 bases. The V gene's germline CDR1 is MGHRA and CDR2 YSYEKL. V dropped 1 base and J dropped 6; count of bases not matched to a gene: 8. CDR3 length equals 17 residues.